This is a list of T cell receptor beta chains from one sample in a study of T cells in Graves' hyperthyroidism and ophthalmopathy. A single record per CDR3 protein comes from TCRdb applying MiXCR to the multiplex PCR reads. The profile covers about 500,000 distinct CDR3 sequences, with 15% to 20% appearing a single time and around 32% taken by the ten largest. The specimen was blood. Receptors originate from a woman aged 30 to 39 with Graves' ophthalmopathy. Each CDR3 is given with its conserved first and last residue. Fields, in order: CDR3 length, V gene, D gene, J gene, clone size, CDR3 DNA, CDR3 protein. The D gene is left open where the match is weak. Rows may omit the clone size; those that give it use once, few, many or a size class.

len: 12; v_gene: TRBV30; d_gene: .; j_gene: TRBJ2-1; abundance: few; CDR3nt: TGTGCCTGGAGCACGCAGTCCAATGAGCAGTTCTTC; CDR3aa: CAWSTQSNEQFF
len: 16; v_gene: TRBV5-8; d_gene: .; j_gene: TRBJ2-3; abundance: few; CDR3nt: TGTGCCAGCAGCGATGCCAGTACCCGCCGCACTGATACGCAGTATTTT; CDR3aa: CASSDASTRRTDTQYF
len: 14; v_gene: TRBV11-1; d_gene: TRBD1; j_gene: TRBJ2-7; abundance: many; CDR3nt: TGTGCCAGCAGCTTCGACAGGGTGTCCTACGAGCAGTACTTC; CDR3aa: CASSFDRVSYEQYF
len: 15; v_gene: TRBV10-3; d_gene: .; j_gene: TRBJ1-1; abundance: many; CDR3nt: TGTGCCATCAGTGAGCCCGGGGGGATGAACACTGAAGCTTTCTTT; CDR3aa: CAISEPGGMNTEAFF
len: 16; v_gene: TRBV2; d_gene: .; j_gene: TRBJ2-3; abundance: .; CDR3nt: TGTGCCAGCAGTGAATTAGGGTGGGGAGGCACAGATACGCAGTATTTT; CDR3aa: CASSELGWGGTDTQYF
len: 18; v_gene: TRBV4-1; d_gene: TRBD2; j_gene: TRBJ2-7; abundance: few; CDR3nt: TGCGCCAGCAGCCTTATGACTAGCGGCCCGTATTATTCCTACGAGCAGTACTTC; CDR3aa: CASSLMTSGPYYSYEQYF
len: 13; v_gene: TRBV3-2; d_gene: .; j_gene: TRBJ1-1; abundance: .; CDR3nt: TGTGCCAGCCTTAACAGGGAGAACACTGAAGCTTTCTTT; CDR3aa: CASLNRENTEAFF
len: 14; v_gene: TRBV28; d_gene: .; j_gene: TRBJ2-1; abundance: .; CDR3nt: TGTGCCAGCAGTTTGGGGGGGGCGTCTGTTGAGCAGTTCTTC; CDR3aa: CASSLGGASVEQFF
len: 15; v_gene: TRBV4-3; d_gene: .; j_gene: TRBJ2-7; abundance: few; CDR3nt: TGCGCCAGCAGCCAAGACGGCGGGGGCTTCTACGAGCAGTACTTC; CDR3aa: CASSQDGGGFYEQYF
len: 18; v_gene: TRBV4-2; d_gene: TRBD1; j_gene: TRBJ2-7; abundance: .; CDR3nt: TGTGCCAGCAGCGCCAGTTCAACACCGGGACAGGGTGCCTACGAGCAGTACTTC; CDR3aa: CASSASSTPGQGAYEQYF
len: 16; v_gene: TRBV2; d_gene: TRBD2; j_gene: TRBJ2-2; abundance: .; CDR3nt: TGTGCCAGCAGTGAAAGGAGCGGGAGGCCCCTCGGGGAGCTGTTTTTT; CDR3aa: CASSERSGRPLGELFF
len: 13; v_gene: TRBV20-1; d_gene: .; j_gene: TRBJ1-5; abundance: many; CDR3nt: TGCAGTGCTGGACTGCAAGCCAATCAGCCCCAGCATTTT; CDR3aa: CSAGLQANQPQHF
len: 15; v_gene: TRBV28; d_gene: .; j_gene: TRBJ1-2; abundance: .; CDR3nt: TGTGCCAGCAGTCCTATGCTGACAGTCTACTATGGCTACACCTTC; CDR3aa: CASSPMLTVYYGYTF
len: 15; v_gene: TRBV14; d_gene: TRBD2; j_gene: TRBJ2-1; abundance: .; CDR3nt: TGTGCCAGCAGCCAAAAGCGGGGGGGTTACAATGAGCAGTTCTTC; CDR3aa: CASSQKRGGYNEQFF
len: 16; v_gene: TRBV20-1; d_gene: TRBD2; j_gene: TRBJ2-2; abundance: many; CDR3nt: TGCAGTGCCCCTGTCAGCGGGGCGATGAACACCGGGGAGCTGTTTTTT; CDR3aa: CSAPVSGAMNTGELFF
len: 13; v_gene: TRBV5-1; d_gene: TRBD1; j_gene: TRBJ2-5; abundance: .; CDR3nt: TGCGCCAGCAGATGGGACAGAAAAGAGACCCAGTACTTC; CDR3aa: CASRWDRKETQYF
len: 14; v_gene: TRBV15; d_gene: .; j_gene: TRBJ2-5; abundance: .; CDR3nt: TGTGCCACCAGCGTCCGGGAGTTCCAAGAGACCCAGTACTTC; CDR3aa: CATSVREFQETQYF
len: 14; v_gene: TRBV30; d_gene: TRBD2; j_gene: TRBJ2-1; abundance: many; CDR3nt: TGTGCCTGGAGGCCTAGCGGGGGTTACAATGAGCAGTTCTTC; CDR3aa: CAWRPSGGYNEQFF
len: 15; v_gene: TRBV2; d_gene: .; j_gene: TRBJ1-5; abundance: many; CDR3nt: TGTGCCAGCAGTGAAGGACAGTTTTCCAATCAGCCCCAGCATTTT; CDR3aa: CASSEGQFSNQPQHF
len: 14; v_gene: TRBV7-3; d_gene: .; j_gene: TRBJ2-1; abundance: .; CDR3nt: TGTGCCAGCAGCTTAAGCAGGGGCGACAATGAGCAGTTCTTC; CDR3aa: CASSLSRGDNEQFF
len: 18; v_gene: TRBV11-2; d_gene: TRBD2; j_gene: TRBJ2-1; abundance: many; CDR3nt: TGTGCCAGCAGCTTAACCCACCGGGTGGCGGGAGATTACAATGAGCAGTTCTTC; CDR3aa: CASSLTHRVAGDYNEQFF
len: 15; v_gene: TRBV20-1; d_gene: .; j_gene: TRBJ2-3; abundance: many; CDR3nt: TGCAGTGCAGACATATTCCGAGACTACACAGATACGCAGTATTTT; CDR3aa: CSADIFRDYTDTQYF
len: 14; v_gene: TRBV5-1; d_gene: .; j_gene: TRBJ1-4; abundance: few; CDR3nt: TGCGCCAGCAGCTTGCCAGGATACGGTGAAAAACTGTTTTTT; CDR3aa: CASSLPGYGEKLFF
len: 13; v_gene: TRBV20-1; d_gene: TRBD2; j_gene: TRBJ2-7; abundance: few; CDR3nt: TGCAGTGCAAATAGCGGGAGCTGGGGCGAGCAGTACTTC; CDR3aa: CSANSGSWGEQYF
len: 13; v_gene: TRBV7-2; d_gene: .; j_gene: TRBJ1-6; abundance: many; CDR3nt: TGTGCCAGCAGCCCCAACCGGAATTCACCCCTCCACTTT; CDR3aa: CASSPNRNSPLHF
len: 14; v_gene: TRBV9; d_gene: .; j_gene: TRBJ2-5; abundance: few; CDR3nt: TGTGCCAGCAGCCCAAGGGCCTTGGGGGAGACCCAGTACTTC; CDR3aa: CASSPRALGETQYF
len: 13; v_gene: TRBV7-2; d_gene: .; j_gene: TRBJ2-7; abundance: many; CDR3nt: TGTGCCAGCAGCTCCACGCGGACCTACGAGCAGTACTTC; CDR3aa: CASSSTRTYEQYF
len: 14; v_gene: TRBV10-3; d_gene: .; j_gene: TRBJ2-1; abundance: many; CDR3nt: TGTGCCATCAGTGAGTCGACCAGTTCCGTTGAGCAGTTCTTC; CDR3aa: CAISESTSSVEQFF
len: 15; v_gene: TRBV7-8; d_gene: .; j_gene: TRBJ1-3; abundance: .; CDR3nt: TGTGCCAGCAGCTTAGTTGTGACATCTGGAAACACCATATATTTT; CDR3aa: CASSLVVTSGNTIYF
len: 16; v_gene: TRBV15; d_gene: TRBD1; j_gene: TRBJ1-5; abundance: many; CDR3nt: TGTGCCACCAGCAGAGATACAGGGGATGGGGATCAGCCCCAGCATTTT; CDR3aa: CATSRDTGDGDQPQHF
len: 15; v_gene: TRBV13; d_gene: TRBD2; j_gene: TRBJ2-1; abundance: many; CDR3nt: TGTGCCAGCAGCGGAGCGGGAGGCTCCTACAATGAGCAGTTCTTC; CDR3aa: CASSGAGGSYNEQFF
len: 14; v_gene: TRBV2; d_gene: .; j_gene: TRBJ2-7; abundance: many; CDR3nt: TGTGCCAGCAGTGACCCGGACAGCTCCTACGAGCAGTACTTC; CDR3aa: CASSDPDSSYEQYF